This T cell receptor (beta chain) was sequenced for a study of early T cells in non-severe SARS-CoV-2 infection. Across the study: The input, bulk RNA from unsorted whole blood, was sequenced, and chains were unpaired.

The CDR3 consists of 15 residues. Unmatched junction bases numbered 13, after V lost 6 bases and J lost 8 bases. This clonotype was detected ten times or more. Individual cDNA molecules received unique molecular identifiers during library preparation. TCRdb itself ran the 5' RACE reads through MiXCR, one entry per CDR3 protein. This table holds under 70,000 distinct CDR3 sequences, approximately 10% found once. Sequencing was carried out using whole blood. The origin of this receptor is an adult who was a healthcare worker with PCR-confirmed SARS-CoV-2 infection or an uninfected control (not recorded which). V is TRBV12-3 or TRBV12-4 and J is TRBJ1-2; 9 bases fit TRBD1. The CDR3: CASSYPGQGKFGYTF. The CDR3 bases are TGTGCCAGCAGCTACCCGGGACAGGGAAAATTCGGCTACACCTTC.